This T cell receptor (beta chain) was documented in a study of cytomegalovirus exposure and HLA in healthy donors (dated by TCRdb to about 2017). Regarding the complete study: An earlier analysis of approximately 600 of the donors reported 276 Gb of sequence data and about 100 million unique TCR beta sequences from some 180 million T cells. An early release that covered roughly 600 HLA-typed donors contained about 290 gigabases of sequencing data and tens of millions of unique TCR sequences. The genetic ancestry cluster associated with self-reported Caucasian donors included about four fifths of the roughly 400 genotyped donors. The study aimed to test whether signatures of past pathogen exposure could be identified by cataloging public T cell receptors. The study used immunosequencing to profile the T cell repertoires of some 600 subjects and linked those repertoires to cytomegalovirus serostatus. Besides the first cohort of 666 subjects, a separate validation cohort made up of some 110 different subjects was used. To predict cytomegalovirus infection status, the study combined high-throughput TCR immunosequencing, statistical association of individual TCRs with disease status, and machine learning. A later analysis re-examined previously published TCR beta repertoires from about 670 donors and added high-resolution HLA genotyping to investigate patterns of TCR occurrence. Rather than using new phenotypic data, the later analysis identified candidate immune exposures from TCR beta sequences and from how often those sequences occurred across donors. In an earlier analysis of 587 of the donors, high-throughput TCR beta sequencing was used to judge whether each TCR beta V gene segment behaved as functional or pseudogenic. Alongside the repertoire data, information on donor age, sex, ethnicity and CMV serostatus was compiled. In a later genetic analysis, genome-wide SNP genotypes for about three fifths of the roughly 670 donors were used, and that subset was treated as a discovery cohort. All discovery cohort repertoires had been generated on a single sequencing platform. HLA typing included class I and class II loci at four-digit resolution. The number of donors typed differed by locus, with about 620-630 for A, B, C, DRB1 and DQB1, 522 for DQA1, about 610 for DPA1, and approximately 470 for DPB1. About 5 DR-DQ haplotypes were handled as single units for association and clustering, since linkage in the cohort was strong. Among roughly 400 genotyped donors of the cohort, an average of 235,054 unique TCR beta nucleotide sequences were sequenced per donor, around a sixth of them non-productive. The investigation overall reported the following: The sequencing pipeline was judged likely to have produced a cluster of highly shared sequence variants as a technical artifact. The classifier was reported to diagnose cytomegalovirus status with high specificity and sensitivity in both the original and validation cohorts. Linkage disequilibrium might explain the correlated functional status among segregating V segments, but an unknown experimental factor could not be excluded. The study gave a list of 150 to 200 TCR beta chains associated with cytomegalovirus. While some public TCRs were present in many individuals, most TCR sequences turned up only very rarely across donors. This cohort had only TCR beta chains sequenced, and the lack of alpha or paired-chain data limited which features could be detected. Immune exposure information for the cohort was limited to CMV serostatus. Compared with the 666-donor mean, donors in an Asian-associated ancestry cluster had fewer N-insertions in productive TCRs, according to a later genetic analysis. In vitro tests confirmed that a few of the cytomegalovirus-associated TCR beta chains recognize cytomegalovirus antigens. Because the 87-base-pair reads could not distinguish some IMGT-functional V segments, including TRBV6-2 and TRBV6-3, those segments were excluded. The earlier analysis of fewer than 750 of the donors excluded 15 to 20 rarely observed V segments, including chromosome 9 orphons, because counts were too low. A further reported finding was that TCR beta sequences accurately predicted the HLA-A and HLA-B alleles for most subjects in the first cohort. In a later analysis, most CMV-associated TCR beta chains were found to appear HLA-restricted, with HLA associations seemingly driven largely by CMV exposure. In an earlier analysis of under 600 of the donors, most TCR beta V segments were observed in productive rearrangements about 90% or about 30% of the time, broadly matching IMGT annotations. In a later analysis, HLA-associated TCR beta chains were found to be more clonally expanded and to have lower generation probabilities than equally common non-associated chains. In a later analysis, TCR association rates were found to vary across HLA loci, with the most associated TCRs seen for DRB1 alleles and the fewest for HLA-C alleles. In a later analysis, several top co-occurrence clusters were reported to appear linked to parvovirus B19, influenza, CMV and Epstein-Barr virus. Strong co-occurrence of HLA alleles, especially DR and DQ, made assigning TCR associations to individual alleles difficult. Because HLA typing was unavailable for some donors at each locus, only the typed subset was used in association tests. V-gene and J-gene trimming of TCR beta chains was associated with a missense DCLRE1C variant in a later genetic analysis, and the association was replicated in an independent cohort. In a later analysis, around 17,000 TCR beta sequences were associated with specific HLA alleles at a false discovery rate of 0.05. According to the authors, the approach could potentially be generalized to other disease states and immunological phenotypes. Sequencing depth was assumed to be roughly uniform across donors in the presence/absence analyses, though that assumption may not hold.

Points on this clone: The clone's antigen remains unknown. The germline gene is not matched at one end of the junction; a read error may be the cause.

From cysteine to phenylalanine, the CDR3 is 14 amino acids long. The DNA shown is the 42-base CDR3, in frame from base 1. The germline V gene (reference sequence) specifies SSHAT as CDR1 and FNYEAQ as CDR2. The library was produced with the immunoSEQ multiplex PCR assay. A mixture of 60 forward primers for TCR Vbeta segments and 13 reverse primers for TCR Jbeta segments was used in the multiplex PCR. Amplification of the CDR3 region of rearranged TCR beta genes was performed with a multiplex PCR assay on genomic DNA. The amplified TCR beta libraries were sequenced on the Illumina HiSeq System as 87-base-pair reads. The published analysis was carried out like this. Across the 500 to 850 repertoires, a later analysis counted roughly 84 million unique TCR beta chains, 9 million to 14 million of which were shared by at least two donors. To remove PCR and sequencing errors, raw reads were error-corrected and collapsed into unique sequences using a nearest-neighbor algorithm that merged closely related sequences. Alignment of CDR3 sequences to IMGT reference sequences was used to assign V, D and J gene segments. Each retained sequence needed at least a six-nucleotide match to both a V gene segment and a J gene segment. A rearrangement counted as productive if the CDR3 had no stop codons and remained in frame with V and J, and every other rearrangement counted as non-productive. CDR3 was defined according to IMGT convention as the region running from the second conserved V-encoded cysteine to the conserved J-encoded phenylalanine. The earlier analysis of 587 of the donors excluded sequences that lacked an unambiguous match to a single V gene segment. In an earlier analysis of a few hundred of the donors, V segments were called functional above 56.7% productive rearrangements and were called segregating when the between-donor standard deviation exceeded 5%. A statistical classification framework was developed to diagnose cytomegalovirus status using the catalog of TCR beta chain sequences. A later analysis assigned V and J genes by comparing TCR nucleotide sequences with IMGT/GENE-DB human TR gene sequences. A later analysis assigned CDR3 sequences and most-parsimonious VDJ recombination scenarios with the TCRdist pipeline. A later analysis defined each TCR beta chain by its CDR3 amino acid sequence plus V-gene family, and excluded reads lacking a unique V-gene family. In a later analysis, approximately 640 highly shared, low-generation-probability nucleotide sequences were removed to address suspected cross-contamination and a sequencing artifact. For each public chain, a later analysis derived a clonal expansion index from normalized ranks of inferred template counts within each repertoire. Generation probabilities in a later analysis came from a VDJ recombination model fitted to out-of-frame rearrangements, and those results were checked against IGoR. In a later analysis, hypergeometric tests were used to score TCR-TCR, TCR-HLA and TCR-CMV co-occurrence, with a repertoire-size bias correction applied to TCR pairs. A later analysis estimated false discovery rates by permuting HLA or CMV assignments 20 times. In a later analysis, co-occurring TCRs were grouped using DBSCAN, with TCRdist sequence similarity added in when clustering inside HLA-allele-positive subsets. Repertoires with fewer than 30,000 or more than 120,000 public chains were left out of co-occurrence clustering, as were five repertoires with anomalous nucleotide sharing. The source is immuneACCESS, and TCRdb retained only in-frame sequences with V and J called. Part of the clones is not carried over; for the studies checked, unresolved V genes explain less than half of this, and the remainder is unexplained. That table supplies the V and J calls and clone size; D and trimming were determined from the DNA. This sample holds 120,000 to 150,000 clones; roughly 76% were observed only once. Together, the top ten hold 1.5% to 2% of the sample.

The cohort was made up of under 800 healthy bone marrow donors. Cohort members were all nominally healthy when sampled, although unrecorded immune exposures were likely present. The donor was CMV seronegative and was included in the group of over 300 seronegative cohort members. Every donor gave a peripheral blood sample, and the peripheral blood mononuclear cells from that sample were used for TCR beta sequencing. The Qiagen DNeasy Blood Extraction Kit was used to extract genomic DNA from the blood cell samples. The receptor chain draws on TRBV7-7 and TRBJ2-2; the D gene cannot be resolved reliably. This sequence originates from a female donor in good health and CMV-seronegative. The sequenced sample was PBMCs. CDR3 protein: CASSLRGRTGELFF. The nucleotide sequence is TGTGCTAGCAGCTTAAGAGGTCGCACCGGGGAGCTGTTTTTT. Supplemented by the reference TRBV7-7 and TRBJ2-2 proteins around the CDR3, the complete variable domain is GAGVSQSPRYKVTKRGQDVTLRCDPISSHATLYWYQQALGQGPEFLTYFNYEAQPDKSGLPSDRFSAERPEGSISTLTIQRTEQRDSAMYRCASSLRGRTGELFFGEGSRLTVL.